The rows below give T cell receptor beta chains drawn from one sample of a study of regulatory T cells in long-lasting Graves disease. From the multiplex PCR reads, TCRdb called clonotypes with MiXCR, one entry per CDR3 protein. This table holds a few hundred thousand distinct CDR3 sequences, roughly a quarter found once. The starting material was peripheral blood mononuclear cells (PBMCs), obtained when the disease was refractory, from a patient treated with antithyroid drugs. The receptor set was obtained from a female donor with Graves disease. CDR3s include the opening cysteine and the closing phenylalanine or tryptophan. The order of the fields is V gene, D gene, J gene, clone size, CDR3 DNA, CDR3 protein. D genes are given only for firm matches. Part of the rows lack a size; the others show once, few, many or a class for expanded clones.

TRBV5-1,-,TRBJ2-5,-,TGCGCCAGCAGCTCAAGCGGTGGAGGGGGCGGCGAGACCCAGTACTTC,CASSSSGGGGGETQYF
TRBV7-2,-,TRBJ1-2,-,TGTGCCAGCAGCTTTGATGCGCGGGGAATAGGCTATGGCTACACCTTC,CASSFDARGIGYGYTF
TRBV27,-,TRBJ1-4,few,TGTGCCAGCAGTCCACGGACAGATGAAAAACTGTTTTTT,CASSPRTDEKLFF
TRBV6-5,TRBD1,TRBJ1-5,-,TGTGCCAGCAGTTACAGTGGGACAGGGGGACATCAGCCCCAGCATTTT,CASSYSGTGGHQPQHF
TRBV25-1,TRBD1,TRBJ2-5,-,TGTGCCAGCAGTGAATCCAGGGGGATGGCGACCCAGTACTTC,CASSESRGMATQYF
TRBV11-1,TRBD2,TRBJ2-1,few,TGTGCCAGCAGCTTCGGGACTAGCGGGAACTCCTACAATGAGCAGTTCTTC,CASSFGTSGNSYNEQFF
TRBV18,-,TRBJ1-1,few,TGTGCCAGCTCACCCGACAGGACCAAAAACACTGAAGCTTTCTTT,CASSPDRTKNTEAFF
TRBV2,TRBD1,TRBJ2-7,many,TGTGCCAGCAGCCCCCTGGGACAGGGGTATTCCGAGCAGTACTTC,CASSPLGQGYSEQYF
TRBV29-1,-,TRBJ2-2,few,TGCAGCGTTGCGGACTACGAGGAGGGAGTTTGGACCGGGGAGCTGTTTTTT,CSVADYEEGVWTGELFF
TRBV6-1,TRBD1,TRBJ2-7,few,TGTGCCACCTGGACAGGGGGCTCCTACGAGCAGTACTTC,CATWTGGSYEQYF
TRBV25-1,-,TRBJ1-1,few,TGTGCCAGCAGTGTTCCAAATGGGGCTGAAGCTTTCTTT,CASSVPNGAEAFF
TRBV7-9,-,TRBJ2-2,-,TGTGCCAGCAGCGACCGGGGCCGAGGTCCCGCCGGGGAGCTGTTTTTT,CASSDRGRGPAGELFF
TRBV15,-,TRBJ2-7,-,TGTGCCACCAGCACAACCGGGACATCCTACGAGCAGTACTTC,CATSTTGTSYEQYF
TRBV20-1,-,TRBJ2-5,few,TGCAGTGCTAGAGATTTAACTACTATCCAAGAGACCCAGTACTTC,CSARDLTTIQETQYF
TRBV29-1,-,TRBJ1-1,-,TGCAGCGTTGTTACAGGGCGGACTGAAGCTTTCTTT,CSVVTGRTEAFF
TRBV30,-,TRBJ1-2,many,TGTGCCTGGTATCGTACAGGGAGTCGCTATGGCTACACCTTC,CAWYRTGSRYGYTF
TRBV13,-,TRBJ2-4,-,TGTGCCAGCAGCAAAGACCCTAACATTCAGTACTTC,CASSKDPNIQYF
TRBV6-4,-,TRBJ2-7,few,TGTGCCAGCAGTTACTCTAAGACCAGAACCTACTACGAGCAGTACTTC,CASSYSKTRTYYEQYF
TRBV6-5,-,TRBJ1-2,many,TGTGCCAGCAGTTCCCGGACAGCGATCTATGGCTACACCTTC,CASSSRTAIYGYTF
TRBV5-1,-,TRBJ2-2,few,TGCGCCAGCACCTTGGACACCGGGGAGCTGTTTTTT,CASTLDTGELFF
TRBV20-1,TRBD2,TRBJ2-7,many,TGCAGTGCCACAAAGCGGGACGGAACCTACGAGCAGTACTTC,CSATKRDGTYEQYF
TRBV27,-,TRBJ2-3,-,TGTGCCAGCAGTAGGCTCTCTACCACAGATACGCAGTATTTT,CASSRLSTTDTQYF
TRBV25-1,-,TRBJ1-2,many,TGTGCCAGCAGTGAATATGGGGTCTATGGCTACACCTTC,CASSEYGVYGYTF
TRBV6-1,TRBD2,TRBJ2-2,-,TGTGCCAGCACCCGGACTAGCGGGAGTATAGGCGGGGAGCTGTTTTTT,CASTRTSGSIGGELFF
TRBV6-1,-,TRBJ1-1,-,TGTGCCAGCACGCAGGGAACCCTCACTGAAGCTTTCTTT,CASTQGTLTEAFF
TRBV27,-,TRBJ2-7,many,TGTGCCAGCAGTCCGGCCCCCGTGATGGGTGGGGACGAGCAGTACTTC,CASSPAPVMGGDEQYF
TRBV10-3,-,TRBJ2-2,-,TGTGCCATGGGAAACACCGGGGAGCTGTTTTTT,CAMGNTGELFF
TRBV18,-,TRBJ2-7,-,TGTGCCAGCTCACCACCGGGGCGGGGCGTGGTCGAGCAGTACTTC,CASSPPGRGVVEQYF
TRBV7-2,TRBD2,TRBJ2-7,many,TGTGCCAGCAGCTTAGAACTAGCGGGAGAGAGAAGCTACGAGCAGTACTTC,CASSLELAGERSYEQYF
TRBV7-2,-,TRBJ2-7,-,TGTGCCAGCAGCTCCCATACTGAATACAGGGTGATGGCCTACGAGCAGTACTTC,CASSSHTEYRVMAYEQYF
TRBV12-3/TRBV12-4,-,TRBJ2-1,few,TGTGCCAGCAGCCGCGACAATGAGCAGTTCTTC,CASSRDNEQFF
TRBV29-1,-,TRBJ1-3,few,TGCAGCGTTGAGGTCCCCGGGGGAGGAAACACCATATATTTT,CSVEVPGGGNTIYF
TRBV28,-,TRBJ2-7,many,TGTGCCAGCGCTTTGGTGACAACTTTAACCTACGAGCAGTACTTC,CASALVTTLTYEQYF
TRBV6-1,-,TRBJ2-6,-,TGTGCCAGCAGCCTCTTTACGGGCACGACCTCTGGGGCCAACGTCCTGACTTTC,CASSLFTGTTSGANVLTF
TRBV2,TRBD2,TRBJ2-2,many,TGTGCCAGCAGTGACGGGGGGGGCACCGGGGAGCTGTTTTTT,CASSDGGGTGELFF
TRBV9,TRBD1,TRBJ1-6,-,TGTGCCAGCAGCGCGGGACAGGGTGGAAATAATTCACCCCTCCACTTT,CASSAGQGGNNSPLHF
TRBV5-1,TRBD2,TRBJ2-7,few,TGCGCCAGCAGCCAGTTCCTAGCGGGTGACGAGCAGTACTTC,CASSQFLAGDEQYF
TRBV7-6,-,TRBJ1-1,-,TGTGCCACCGGGACCCTTTGGGAGGGCACTGAAGCTTTCTTT,CATGTLWEGTEAFF
TRBV20-1,TRBD1,TRBJ1-2,-,TGCAGTGCTAGAGATCACCTAGGACAGGGCTATTATGGCTACACCTTC,CSARDHLGQGYYGYTF
TRBV3-1,TRBD1,TRBJ1-6,many,TGTGCCAGCAGATTGGGACAGGTCAATTCACCCCTCCACTTT,CASRLGQVNSPLHF
TRBV5-5,-,TRBJ2-7,many,TGTGCCAGCAGCTTGGGAGCGACAGTCTACGAGCAGTACTTC,CASSLGATVYEQYF
TRBV28,-,TRBJ1-6,-,TGTGCCAGCACCCTTCTCGGGGATGGTAATTCACCCCTCCACTTT,CASTLLGDGNSPLHF
TRBV20-1,TRBD2,TRBJ2-5,many,TGCAGTGCTAGAAGATCTAGCGGGATGGAGACCCAGTACTTC,CSARRSSGMETQYF
TRBV2,TRBD2,TRBJ2-7,many,TGTGCCAGCAGTGAATTAGCGGGAGGTTACGAGCAGTACTTC,CASSELAGGYEQYF
TRBV19,-,TRBJ2-2,-,TGTGCCAGTAGTCCCTCGAGGACCGGGGAGCTGTTTTTT,CASSPSRTGELFF
TRBV6-5,-,TRBJ1-2,few,TGTGCCAGCAGTTACTCGAAGGGGAATACTGGCTACACCTTC,CASSYSKGNTGYTF
TRBV6-1,-,TRBJ1-5,many,TGTGCCAGCAGGGCGACAGGACCCCTCAATCAGCCCCAGCATTTT,CASRATGPLNQPQHF
TRBV9,TRBD1,TRBJ1-2,many,TGTGCCAGCAGCGTAGGACAGGGGGCCTATGGCTACACCTTC,CASSVGQGAYGYTF
TRBV5-1,-,TRBJ2-5,-,TGCGCCAGCAGCTTGTCTGGGGACTACCAAGAGACCCAGTACTTC,CASSLSGDYQETQYF
TRBV11-2,-,TRBJ2-5,many,TGTGCCAGCAGCTCCCCAATGGAGACCCAGTACTTC,CASSSPMETQYF
TRBV18,-,TRBJ2-5,few,TGTGCCAGCTCACCATTGGCGGAAAGAAGCCAAGAGACCCAGTACTTC,CASSPLAERSQETQYF
TRBV5-1,TRBD2,TRBJ2-7,-,TGCGCCAGCGGACTAGCGGACCAATACGAGCAGTACTTC,CASGLADQYEQYF
TRBV4-1,-,TRBJ2-7,-,TGCGCCAGCAGCCAAGACGAAGCGGTCGCCTACGAGCAGTACTTC,CASSQDEAVAYEQYF
TRBV15,TRBD2,TRBJ2-5,many,TGTGCCACCAGCTCGGGGGGAGGAGAGACCCAGTACTTC,CATSSGGGETQYF
TRBV2,-,TRBJ2-2,many,TGTGCCATCACCGGGACTCCGCCCGGGGAGCTGTTTTTT,CAITGTPPGELFF
TRBV28,-,TRBJ1-5,many,TGTGCCAGCAGCGAGGCATCGAGACCCCAGCATTTT,CASSEASRPQHF